These T cell receptor beta chains were read from a single sample in a study of T cell repertoires in cytomegalovirus infection. TCRdb re-called the reads through MiXCR, storing one row per CDR3 protein. Of 480,000 or so distinct CDR3 sequences listed, about 10% are singletons. The sample taken for sequencing was PBMCs. The origin of the receptors is a human donor in good health (CMV status not recorded). Some clones in this sample may be carry-over from other donors' samples. Both conserved end residues are trimmed from each CDR3. The order of the fields is V gene, CDR3 protein.

V gene: TRBV29-1; CDR3 protein: SVGDRVTSEQY
V gene: TRBV20-1; CDR3 protein: SATGTERDFEVRIGEQY
V gene: TRBV28; CDR3 protein: ASSTLGSIYGYT
V gene: TRBV5-6; CDR3 protein: ASSLGDRALTPLH
V gene: TRBV6-1; CDR3 protein: ASRRDRASYEQY
V gene: TRBV19; CDR3 protein: ASSEAGGYEQY
V gene: TRBV28; CDR3 protein: ASSLLGLEQF
V gene: TRBV12-5; CDR3 protein: ASGLEVVLGQPNTEAF
V gene: TRBV28; CDR3 protein: AGNRPGASQETQY
V gene: TRBV7-8; CDR3 protein: ASSLERRVPDTQY
V gene: TRBV7-2; CDR3 protein: ASSSSRLYGYT
V gene: TRBV20-1; CDR3 protein: SARGLTWTSGFSYEQY
V gene: TRBV12-5; CDR3 protein: ASGLVREKLF
V gene: TRBV5-1; CDR3 protein: ASRLDIKSYNEQF
V gene: TRBV29-1; CDR3 protein: SVLETGLSYEQY
V gene: TRBV7-9; CDR3 protein: ASSLGQPTDTQY
V gene: TRBV6-1; CDR3 protein: ASSEANNSPLH
V gene: TRBV7-8; CDR3 protein: ASIKGPNTDTQY
V gene: TRBV7-3; CDR3 protein: ASSGGSPPYNEQF
V gene: TRBV7-2; CDR3 protein: ASSLLSGGVGGTEAF
V gene: TRBV29-1; CDR3 protein: SVEDPAQGGANVLT
V gene: TRBV5-1; CDR3 protein: ASSLATGQRGF
V gene: TRBV5-1; CDR3 protein: ASSGAIRENEQF
V gene: TRBV28; CDR3 protein: ASLGAAGGLYEQY
V gene: TRBV20-1; CDR3 protein: SARGERGYQETQY
V gene: TRBV7-9; CDR3 protein: ASSFSGRSYEQY
V gene: TRBV5-1; CDR3 protein: ASSSQDRGRTPLH
V gene: TRBV5-5; CDR3 protein: ASARVGETQY
V gene: TRBV7-2; CDR3 protein: ASSLERYEQF
V gene: TRBV28; CDR3 protein: ASGPTLWRSYEQY
V gene: TRBV7-9; CDR3 protein: ASSLKTGAFYEQY
V gene: TRBV20-1; CDR3 protein: SARDLLWLHLLTGNTEAF